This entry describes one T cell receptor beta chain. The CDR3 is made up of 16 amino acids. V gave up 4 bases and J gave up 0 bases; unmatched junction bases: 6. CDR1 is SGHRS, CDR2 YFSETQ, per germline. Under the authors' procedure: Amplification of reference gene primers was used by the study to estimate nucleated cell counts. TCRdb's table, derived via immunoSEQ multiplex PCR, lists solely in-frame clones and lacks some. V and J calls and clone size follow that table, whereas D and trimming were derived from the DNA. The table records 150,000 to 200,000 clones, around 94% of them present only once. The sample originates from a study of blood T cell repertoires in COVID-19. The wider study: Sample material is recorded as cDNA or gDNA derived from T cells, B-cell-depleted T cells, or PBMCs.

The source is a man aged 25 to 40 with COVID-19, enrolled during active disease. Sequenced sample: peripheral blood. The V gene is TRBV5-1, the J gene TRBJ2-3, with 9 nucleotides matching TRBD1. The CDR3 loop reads CASSRDRGGSTDTQYF. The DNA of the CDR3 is TGCGCCAGCAGCCGCGACAGGGGGGGTAGCACAGATACGCAGTATTTT.